This TCR beta chain was identified in a study of PD-1 blockade in classical Hodgkin lymphoma. Every patient was affected by relapse after autologous stem cell transplantation, while exposure to brentuximab vedotin was not uniform. The CDR3 is made up of 14 amino acids. Germline V lookup: CDR1 SGHTA, CDR2 FQGTGA. V lost 4 bases, J lost 11 bases, and 11 bases stayed unmatched. Using immunoSEQ multiplex PCR, the repertoire was profiled, and TCRdb retains in-frame clones only, with some absent. The sample has about 58,000 clones, around 93% seen once. The sequencing used peripheral blood mononuclear cells (PBMCs), collected before the second cycle of nivolumab. This TCR came from a human donor with classical Hodgkin lymphoma. The gene calls are TRBV7-3 and TRBJ2-1; 7 bases are shared with TRBD2. The CDR3 loop reads CASSSSGGKIKQFF. CDR3 coding DNA: TGTGCCAGCAGCTCCTCCGGGGGGAAAATAAAGCAGTTCTTC.